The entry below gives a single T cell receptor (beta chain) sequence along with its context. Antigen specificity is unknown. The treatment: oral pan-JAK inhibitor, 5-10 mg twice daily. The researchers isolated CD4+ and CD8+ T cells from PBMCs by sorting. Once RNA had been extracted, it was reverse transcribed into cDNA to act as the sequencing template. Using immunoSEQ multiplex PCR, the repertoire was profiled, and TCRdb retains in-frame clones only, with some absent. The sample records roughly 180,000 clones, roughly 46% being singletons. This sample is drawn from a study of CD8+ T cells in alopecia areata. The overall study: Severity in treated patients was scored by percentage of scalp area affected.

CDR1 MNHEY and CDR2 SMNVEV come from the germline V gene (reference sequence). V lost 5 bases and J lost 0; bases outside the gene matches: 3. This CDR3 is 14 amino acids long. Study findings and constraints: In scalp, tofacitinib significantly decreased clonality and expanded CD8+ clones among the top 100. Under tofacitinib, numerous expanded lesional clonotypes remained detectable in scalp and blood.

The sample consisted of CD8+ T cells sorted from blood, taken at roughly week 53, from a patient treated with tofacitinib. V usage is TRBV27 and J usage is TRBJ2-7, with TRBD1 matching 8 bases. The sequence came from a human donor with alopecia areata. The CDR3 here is CASSDRGSSYEQYF. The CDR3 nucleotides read TGTGCCAGCAGTGACAGGGGTAGCTCCTACGAGCAGTACTTC.